The clone carrying this T cell receptor (beta chain) was seen repeatedly, ten times or more. The CDR3 sequence is 14 residues long. Trimming cost V 5 bases and J 10 bases; bases outside gene matches: 8. The germline V gene encodes CDR1 SGHDN and CDR2 FVKESK. TRAV- and TRBV-specific primers were used for first-strand cDNA, which covered alpha and beta chains. The PCR that amplified TCRs ran for roughly 20 cycles, relying on a constant-region primer and a V-primer adapter. TCRdb fed the reads into MiXCR, producing one record per CDR3 protein. The profile covers fewer than 95,000 distinct CDR3 sequences, with 9.4% appearing a single time and around 0.97% taken by the ten largest. This specimen belongs to a study of low-dose radiotherapy and immunotherapy resistance in tumors. Study-wide context: Doses of 0.5 Gy per fraction every 2 weeks, totaling 6.5 Gy, went to Cohort 1. With 1 Gy per fraction every two weeks, Cohort 2 accumulated 13 Gy across 26 weeks. Patients took aspirin (300 mg orally, daily) for four cycles beginning at cycle 1 day 1.

Time point denoted: before trial treatment. Advanced solid tumors without tumor-infiltrating lymphocytes were required for inclusion. V gene TRBV14 combines with J gene TRBJ2-1, with 10 positions matching TRBD2. This sample comprised PBMCs, obtained before treatment. The clonotype originates from a male donor with prostate cancer. CDR3 sequence reads: CASSKAGGRWEQFF. CDR3 in DNA: TGTGCCAGCAGCAAAGCGGGAGGGCGTTGGGAGCAGTTCTTC.